The sequence of this T cell receptor beta chain was determined in a study of vaccination and CD4 T cells after COVID-19. Documented treatment: 10-day PBMC culture with coronavirus spike peptide pools or control peptides (ViraFEST assay). Before the COVID-19 pandemic (2011-2018), CD4+ T cells were obtained from the unexposed donor. At the Johns Hopkins FTIC core, DNA taken from cultured CD4+ T cells was sequenced by way of the Oncomine TCR Beta short-read assay. Cultured CD4+ T cells yielded the extracted genomic DNA. TCRdb processed the PCR reads anew with MiXCR; each CDR3 protein has one entry. The table shows approximately 9,800 distinct CDR3 sequences, with approximately 44% occurring only once. A remark on this clonotype: Its target is unknown.

Germline CDR1 ENHRY, CDR2 SYGVKD. This CDR3 is built from 13 residues. J lost 1 base, V lost 6 bases, and 1 base had no gene match. The chain uses TRBV10-3 and TRBJ1-1, with 8 nucleotides matching TRBD1. The clonotype was recovered from a human donor in good health. Material for sequencing was CD4+ T cells from blood, cultured in vitro. In DNA form, the CDR3 reads TGTGCCATCAGCGGACAGGGGAACACTGAAGCTTTCTTT. Its translation is CAISGQGNTEAFF.